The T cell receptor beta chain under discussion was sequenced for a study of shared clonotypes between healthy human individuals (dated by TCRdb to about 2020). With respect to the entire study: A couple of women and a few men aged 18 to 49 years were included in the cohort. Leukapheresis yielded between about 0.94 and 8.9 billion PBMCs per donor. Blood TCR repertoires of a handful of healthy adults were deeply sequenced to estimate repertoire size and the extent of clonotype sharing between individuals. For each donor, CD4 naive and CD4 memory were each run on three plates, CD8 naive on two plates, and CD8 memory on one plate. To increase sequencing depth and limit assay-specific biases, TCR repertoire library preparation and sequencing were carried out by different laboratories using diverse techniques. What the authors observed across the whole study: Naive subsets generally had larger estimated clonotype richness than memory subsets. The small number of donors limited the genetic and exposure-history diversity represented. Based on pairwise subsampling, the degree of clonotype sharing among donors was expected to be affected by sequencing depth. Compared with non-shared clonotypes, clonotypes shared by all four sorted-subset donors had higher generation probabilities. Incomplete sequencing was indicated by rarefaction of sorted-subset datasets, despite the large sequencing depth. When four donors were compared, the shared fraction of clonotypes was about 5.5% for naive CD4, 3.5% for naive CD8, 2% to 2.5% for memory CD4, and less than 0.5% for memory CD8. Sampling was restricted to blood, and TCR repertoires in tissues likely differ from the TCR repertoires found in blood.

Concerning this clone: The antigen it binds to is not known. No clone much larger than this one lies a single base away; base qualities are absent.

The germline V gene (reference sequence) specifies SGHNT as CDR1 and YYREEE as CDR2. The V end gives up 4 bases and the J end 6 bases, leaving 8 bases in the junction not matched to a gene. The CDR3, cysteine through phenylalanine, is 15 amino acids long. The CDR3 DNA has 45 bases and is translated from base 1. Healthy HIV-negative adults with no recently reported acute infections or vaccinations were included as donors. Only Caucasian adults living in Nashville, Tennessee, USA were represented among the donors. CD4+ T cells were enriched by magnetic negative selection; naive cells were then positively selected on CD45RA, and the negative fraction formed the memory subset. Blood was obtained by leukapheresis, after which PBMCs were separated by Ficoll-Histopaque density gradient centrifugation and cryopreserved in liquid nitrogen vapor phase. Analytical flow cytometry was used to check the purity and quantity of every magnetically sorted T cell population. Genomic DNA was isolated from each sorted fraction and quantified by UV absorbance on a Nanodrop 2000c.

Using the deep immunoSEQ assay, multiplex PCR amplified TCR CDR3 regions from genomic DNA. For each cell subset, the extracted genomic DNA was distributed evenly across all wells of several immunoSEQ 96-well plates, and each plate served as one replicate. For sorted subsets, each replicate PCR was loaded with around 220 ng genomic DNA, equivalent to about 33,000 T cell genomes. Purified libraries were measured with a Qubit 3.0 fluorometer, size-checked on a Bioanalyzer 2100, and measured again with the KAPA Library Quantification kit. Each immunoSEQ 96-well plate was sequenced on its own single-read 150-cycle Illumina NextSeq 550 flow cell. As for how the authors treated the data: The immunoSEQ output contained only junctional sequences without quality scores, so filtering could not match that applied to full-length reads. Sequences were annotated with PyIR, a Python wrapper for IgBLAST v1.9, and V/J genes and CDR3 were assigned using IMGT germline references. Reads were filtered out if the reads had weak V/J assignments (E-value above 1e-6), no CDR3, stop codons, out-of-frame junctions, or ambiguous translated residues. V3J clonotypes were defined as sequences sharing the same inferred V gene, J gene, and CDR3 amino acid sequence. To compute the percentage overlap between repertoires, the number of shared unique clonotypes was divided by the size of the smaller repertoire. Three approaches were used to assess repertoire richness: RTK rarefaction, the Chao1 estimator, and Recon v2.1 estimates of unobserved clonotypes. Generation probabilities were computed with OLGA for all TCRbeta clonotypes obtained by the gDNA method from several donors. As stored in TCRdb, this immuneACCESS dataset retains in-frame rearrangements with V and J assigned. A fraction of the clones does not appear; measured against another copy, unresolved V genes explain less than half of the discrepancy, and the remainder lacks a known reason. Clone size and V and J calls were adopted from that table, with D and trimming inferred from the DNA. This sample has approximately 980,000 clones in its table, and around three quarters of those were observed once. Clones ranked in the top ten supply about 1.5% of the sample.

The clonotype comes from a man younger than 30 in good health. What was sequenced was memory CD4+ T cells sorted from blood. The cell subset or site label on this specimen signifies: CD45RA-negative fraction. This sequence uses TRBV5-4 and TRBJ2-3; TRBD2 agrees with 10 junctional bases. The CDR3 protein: CASSPGLAVPDTQYF. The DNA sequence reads TGTGCCAGCAGCCCCGGACTAGCGGTCCCGGATACGCAGTATTTT.